This T cell receptor (beta chain) was identified in a study of blood T cell repertoires in COVID-19. Across the study: Sample material is recorded as cDNA or gDNA derived from T cells, B-cell-depleted T cells, or PBMCs.

Per the original methods: Nucleated cell counts were estimated from reference gene primer amplification. The table came from immunoSEQ multiplex PCR; TCRdb's copy has only in-frame clones and leaves some out. The DNA was the basis for D and trimming; V, J and clone size are from that table. The sample shows around 170,000 clones, about 85% of them seen only once. Per germline, CDR1 MNHNY and CDR2 SVGAGI (reference sequence). The CDR3 totals 16 residues. With V trimmed by 5 bases and J by 2 bases, 8 bases remained unmatched. This sequence was found in a woman in her 30s with active or convalescent COVID-19. The sample taken for sequencing was peripheral blood. This chain uses TRBV6-6 with TRBJ1-2, with TRBD1 matching 10 bases. This chain's CDR3 is CASSRQGAALNYGYTF. CDR3 bases: TGTGCCAGCAGTCGACAGGGGGCGGCGCTGAACTATGGCTACACCTTC.